These 4 T cell receptor beta chains were all obtained from the same sample, sequenced in a study of shared T cell receptors in the human thymus. The protocol was immunoSEQ multiplex PCR, while the TCRdb copy is restricted to in-frame clones and leaves out a portion. Found here are roughly 410,000 clones, 95% of them singletons; the top ten hold approximately 0.018%. Input material: thymocytes. These receptors all come from a human donor.

The rearrangement uses TRBV7-2 and TRBJ2-3, with a weak D call TRBD2 (6 bases). CDR3 length: 11 amino acids. The V end was cut by 4 bases, the J end by 10 bases, with 9 bases between. Germline CDR1 is SGHTA and CDR2 is FQGNSA. CDR3 amino acids: CASSSGTSQYF. The CDR3 bases are TGTGCCAGCAGCTCAGGGACTTCGCAGTATTTT.

The rearrangement uses TRBV28 and TRBJ2-7, with 10 bases that match TRBD2. Trimming took 7 bases from V and 2 from J; bases not matched to a gene: 20. The CDR3 loop spans 19 amino acids. Germline assignment: CDR1 MDHEN and CDR2 SYDVKM. DNA of the CDR3: TGTGCCAGCACCCTTAAGGCATGGGGACTAGCGCCCAGACCCTACGAGCAGTACTTC. Amino acids: CASTLKAWGLAPRPYEQYF.

The chain employs TRBV29-1 and TRBJ1-3; D is undetermined. Germline CDR1 is SQVTM and CDR2 is ANQGSEA. Trimming shortened V by 6 bases and J by 1 base, and 13 bases separated the two germline ends. CDR3 size: 14 residues. For the CDR3, the DNA is TGCAGCGTCGATGGAGGGAGATCTGGAAACACCATATATTTT. It specifies CSVDGGRSGNTIYF.

The chain combines TRBV19 with TRBJ1-1, with TRBD1 as a possible D gene (6 bases). Trimming shortened V by 3 bases and J by 5 bases, and 16 bases separated the two germline ends. In germline, CDR1 is LNHDA, CDR2 SQIVND (reference sequence). This CDR3 is 15 amino acids long. The CDR3 region is CASSMPTRGYTEAFF. The CDR3, as DNA: TGTGCCAGTAGTATGCCAACCAGGGGTTATACTGAAGCTTTCTTT.